The clone carrying this T cell receptor (beta chain) has more than one count but fewer than ten. Every molecule of TCR cDNA had its own unique molecular identifier. TCRdb analysed the 5' RACE reads with MiXCR anew, one entry per CDR3 protein. This table holds 40,000 or so distinct CDR3 sequences, around 7.5% found once. These data are taken from a study of spatial heterogeneity in lung cancer. This CDR3 has 14 residues. Germline CDR1 and CDR2: SNHLY and FYNNEI. The V segment lost 10 bases and the J segment 4 bases; nucleotides outside the gene matches: 7. Indicated time point: sample taken at primary tumor resection. Whole RNA came from tumor, nontumor lung or frozen PBMC and was sequenced without being sorted.

Here the sequenced sample was PBMCs, taken at surgery. The sequence was obtained from a male donor with early-stage non-small cell lung cancer. V is TRBV2 and J is TRBJ2-2, with TRBD1 matching 9 bases. The CDR3 loop reads CATGGTGITGELFF. CDR3 sequence (DNA): TGTGCCACCGGGGGGACAGGGATCACCGGGGAGCTGTTTTTT.